This T cell receptor beta chain was identified during a study of cytomegalovirus exposure and HLA in healthy donors. The study ran its PCR with 60 Vbeta and 13 Jbeta primers. In the original workflow: A follow-up analysis tallied 70 million to 80 million unique TCR beta chains, approximately 11 million shared. Sequenced by immunoSEQ multiplex PCR; TCRdb stores in-frame clones only, minus some. V, J and clone size are taken as reported in that table, and D and trimming were inferred from the DNA itself. The table shows roughly 99,000 clones, with around 69% occurring only once. As for this clone: Antigen unknown.

Whole-study results and caveats: A list of 150 to 200 TCR beta chains associated with cytomegalovirus was given.

This clonotype was sampled from a man between 18 and 29 years old in good health and CMV-seronegative. Sequencing was done on a sample of PBMCs.

CDR3 in amino acids: CASSPHNEQYF. Written as DNA, the CDR3 is TGCGCCAGCAGTCCACATAACGAGCAGTACTTC. The V and J genes are TRBV23-1 and TRBJ2-7; D call uncertain. TRBV23-1 is treated as an ORF (open reading frame) with a function not yet certain. This CDR3 spans 11 amino acids. The V and J ends lost 4 bases and 5 bases respectively, with 6 bases between them.